The 29 T cell receptor beta chains listed next were all sequenced from one sample in a study of T cells in Graves' hyperthyroidism and ophthalmopathy. Template material for amplifying TCR beta CDR3 regions consisted of RNA transcripts. In the first-round RT-PCR of the TCR CDR3, the HTBI primer set was used. Using its own MiXCR run on the multiplex PCR reads, TCRdb lists one record per CDR3 protein. The sample gives around 610,000 distinct CDR3 sequences, 14% to 15% of which show up once; 4% to 5.5% is in the top ten. Sequencing was done on a sample of blood. The receptors derive from a woman aged 40 to 49 with Graves' ophthalmopathy.

The table lists this clonotype with a count of one. This may come from a read error, since a much larger clone is one base off. The J gene is TRBJ2-2, the V gene TRBV28; the D gene is possibly TRBD2 (5 bases). Germline assignment: CDR1 MDHEN and CDR2 SYDVKM. The length of the CDR3 is 16 residues. The CDR3 spells CTSSLFGMTNTGELFF. CDR3 DNA: TGTACCAGCAGTTTATTCGGGATGACGAACACCGGGGAGCTGTTTTTT.

This clonotype showed up many times. The V gene is TRBV19, the J gene TRBJ1-1; the D is unclear. Germline assignment: CDR1 LNHDA and CDR2 SQIVND (reference sequence). Trimming removed 7 bases at V and 2 bases at J, with 23 bases between. This CDR3 comprises 17 residues. CDR3 DNA sequence: TGTGCCAGTACTCCCGGGATCACCAGACTAGGAAACACTGAAGCTTTCTTT. This gives the protein CASTPGITRLGNTEAFF.

A few counts support this clonotype. The conserved phenylalanine or tryptophan is not found at the CDR3 terminus, so this likely reflects a read error. The limits of the CDR3 on the DNA are not certain, so only TCRdb's listed CDR3 is given. The chain is built from TRBV6-9 and TRBJ1-1; the table's D call of TRBD1 was not tested on the DNA. Germline CDR1 and CDR2: MNHGY and SVAAGI. The length of the CDR3 is 13 amino acids, counting both ends. The CDR3 here is CASSEFTTTAAYG.

This clonotype was seen ten or more times. V gene TRBV29-1 combines with J gene TRBJ2-7; 10 bases map to TRBD2. Trimming cost V 4 bases and J 0 bases; bases outside gene matches: 9. This CDR3 is built from 16 residues. CDR1 and CDR2 from the germline V gene are SQVTM and ANQGSEA. CDR3 in DNA: TGCAGCGTTGTCGCACTAGCGGGATGGAGCTCCTACGAGCAGTACTTC. Its translation is CSVVALAGWSSYEQYF.

This clonotype was seen many times. This chain joins TRBV6-5 and TRBJ1-5; TRBD1 is a possible D gene (6 bases). The CDR3 totals 14 residues. Germline V gene data show CDR1 as MNHEY and CDR2 as SVGAGI. V was shortened by 7 bases and J by 3 bases, with 13 bases between the two germline ends. CDR3 sequence: CASISGQINQPQHF. The CDR3 DNA is TGTGCCAGCATATCCGGACAGATCAATCAGCCCCAGCATTTT.

This clonotype appeared many times. The gene calls are TRBV12-3 or TRBV12-4 and TRBJ1-2; the D is unclear. CDR3 length equals 15 residues. V dropped 1 base and J dropped 4 bases, with 13 bases sitting between them. CDR3 loop: CASSLDGGISYGYTF. The CDR3 DNA is TGTGCCAGCAGTTTAGACGGAGGTATTAGCTATGGCTACACCTTC.

This clonotype was picked up many times. The genes are TRBV6-1 and TRBJ1-6, with D perhaps matching TRBD1 (5 bases). V lost 7 bases and J lost 7, with 14 bases in between. Germline lookup yields CDR1 MNHNS and CDR2 SASEGT. The length of the CDR3 is 14 residues. The CDR3 protein is CASTRTRENSPLHF. Here the CDR3 DNA reads TGTGCCAGCACCCGGACAAGGGAAAATTCACCCCTCCACTTT.

J is TRBJ2-7 and V is TRBV7-2, with 8 bases aligning to TRBD1. The V segment lost 1 base and the J segment 5 bases; nucleotides outside the gene matches: 4. Germline assignment: CDR1 SGHTA and CDR2 FQGNSA. This CDR3 comprises 14 residues. The CDR3 is CASSLDPTGDEQYF. CDR3 in DNA: TGTGCCAGCAGCTTAGATCCGACAGGGGACGAGCAGTACTTC.

The chain carries TRBV18 and TRBJ1-5; TRBD1 matches at 10 bases. The CDR3 is made up of 15 amino acids. Trimming at V came to 6 bases and at J to 5 bases, leaving 7 bases not matched to a gene. In germline, CDR1 is KGHSH, CDR2 LQKENI. This chain's CDR3 is CASSLTGGADQPQHF. The CDR3 nucleotides read TGTGCCAGCTCCCTGACAGGGGGCGCCGATCAGCCCCAGCATTTT.

V and J are TRBV14 and TRBJ2-4, with D unresolved. There are 14 residues in the CDR3. Germline CDR1 SGHDN, CDR2 FVKESK. Trimming left V 4 bases short and J 1 base short, with 8 bases between. CDR3 region: CASSRTGAKNIQYF. DNA of the CDR3: TGTGCCAGCAGCCGGACCGGCGCCAAAAACATTCAGTACTTC.

There are many counts of this clonotype. A read error is possible here, since a much larger clone lies one base away. The CDR3 coding sequence is TGTGCCAGCAGCCACACGGAGACCCAGTACTTC. Protein: CASSHTETQYF. V gene TRBV3-1 combines with J gene TRBJ2-5, with D unresolved. The CDR3 sequence is 11 residues long. Germline V lookup: CDR1 LGHDT, CDR2 YNNKEL (reference sequence). Deletions cut 3 bases from V and 5 bases from J, with 4 bases between.

This clonotype was counted at least ten times. The rearrangement uses TRBV20-1 and TRBJ2-7; TRBD2 aligns across 8 bases. Germline V lookup: CDR1 DFQATT, CDR2 SNEGSKA (reference sequence). J lost 1 base, V lost 3 bases, and 5 bases had no gene match. CDR3 length: 14 amino acids. CDR3 bases: TGCAGTGCTAGTGCCCTAGCGGGTTCCTACGAGCAGTACTTC. It is translated as CSASALAGSYEQYF.

This clonotype has a count of ten or more. This chain links TRBV7-2 with TRBJ2-7; 8 bases line up with TRBD2. Trimming removed 10 bases from V and 2 bases from J; junction bases left unmatched: 4. CDR3 length: 12 amino acids. Per germline, CDR1 SGHTA and CDR2 FQGNSA. CDR3 coding DNA: TGTGCCACTAGCGGGCACCCCTACGAGCAGTACTTC. Translating gives CATSGHPYEQYF.

There are many counts of this clonotype. The chain combines TRBV7-2 with TRBJ2-4, with TRBD2 matching over 10 bases. Trimming at V came to 0 bases and at J to 8 bases, leaving 7 bases not matched to a gene. Germline-derived CDR1 and CDR2 are SGHTA and FQGNSA. This CDR3 region has 16 residues. The DNA for the CDR3 is TGTGCCAGCAGCTTAGCGGCTAGCGGGAGTAGGTACATTCAGTACTTC. Residues: CASSLAASGSRYIQYF.

The sample holds many counts of this clonotype. V and J are TRBV6-4 and TRBJ1-2, with D maybe TRBD1 (5 bases). Germline V gene data show CDR1 as MRHNA and CDR2 as SNTAGT. The CDR3 consists of 18 residues. V was clipped by 6 bases and J by 0 bases, with 23 bases between them. The CDR3 DNA is TGTGCCAGCAGGCCCAATTACCTCAGGGCAGGAGCTAACTATGGCTACACCTTC. Its translation: CASRPNYLRAGANYGYTF.

This clonotype was counted at least ten times. The chain has TRBV7-3 and TRBJ1-2; 7 nucleotides match TRBD1. CDR1 and CDR2 (germline): SGHTA, FQGTGA. The CDR3 extends over 14 amino acids. With 0 bases clipped from V and 5 bases from J, the junction kept 3 bases outside the gene matches. As DNA, the CDR3 is TGTGCCAGCAGCTTAACCGGGACAGAGTATGGCTACACCTTC. It yields the protein CASSLTGTEYGYTF.

This clonotype appeared a few times. The gene calls are TRBV30 and TRBJ1-2; D might be TRBD1 (6 bases). The length of the CDR3 is 15 residues. Germline lookup yields CDR1 GTSNPN and CDR2 SVGIG (reference sequence). V was cut by 3 bases and J by 3 bases, with 17 bases left in between. The chain's CDR3 is CAWSTPRGGHYGYTF. The CDR3 DNA follows: TGTGCCTGGAGCACCCCCAGGGGAGGGCACTATGGCTACACCTTC.

The rearrangement joins TRBV7-9 to TRBJ1-5; no clear D. From germline, CDR1 is SEHNR and CDR2 FQNEAQ (reference sequence). The CDR3 length is 14 residues. V dropped 1 base and J dropped 1 base, with 5 bases sitting between them. The CDR3: CASSLGESNQPQHF. The CDR3, as DNA: TGTGCCAGCAGCTTAGGGGAGAGCAATCAGCCCCAGCATTTT.

This clonotype was observed many times. This chain links TRBV19 with TRBJ1-5; D call uncertain. From germline, CDR1 is LNHDA and CDR2 SQIVND (reference sequence). This CDR3 region has 14 residues. Trimming stripped 5 bases from V and 0 bases from J, with 8 bases between. In DNA form, the CDR3 reads TGTGCCAGTAGTTTGGCAGATAGCAATCAGCCCCAGCATTTT. Protein: CASSLADSNQPQHF.

This clonotype was counted only a few times. J is TRBJ2-2 and V is TRBV10-3; 8 nucleotides agree with TRBD2. CDR1 is ENHRY and CDR2 is SYGVKD in the germline V gene. The CDR3 extends over 15 amino acids. Germline trimming cut 6 bases from V and 1 base from J; bases unmatched to any gene: 4. DNA for the CDR3: TGTGCCATCAGGGGCCTAGCGGGGAACACCGGGGAGCTGTTTTTT. It is translated as CAIRGLAGNTGELFF.

This clonotype was found many times. The chain combines TRBV7-3 with TRBJ2-7; maybe TRBD1 (6 bases). This CDR3 contains 13 residues. Deletions cut 3 bases from V and 5 bases from J, with 11 bases between. Germline V gives CDR1 SGHTA, CDR2 FQGTGA. CDR3 in amino acids: CASSFDEGDEQYF. The DNA of the CDR3 is TGTGCCAGCAGCTTTGACGAGGGGGACGAGCAGTACTTC.

This clonotype has ten or more counts. The CDR3, as DNA: TGTGCCAGCAGTGAAGGGGATACAGGGGGAGATACGCAGTATTTT. This encodes CASSEGDTGGDTQYF. The chain carries TRBV25-1 and TRBJ2-3, with TRBD1 matching 8 bases. V dropped 2 bases and J dropped 5; count of bases not matched to a gene: 6. Germline V CDR1 and CDR2: MGHDK, SYGVNS. CDR3 length equals 15 residues.

In this sample, this clonotype turned up many times. The V and J genes are TRBV6-1 and TRBJ2-7, with 7 bases matching TRBD1. V was clipped by 5 bases and J by 6 bases; unmatched bases: 10. Germline CDR1 is MNHNS and CDR2 is SASEGT. The CDR3 is 14 amino acids. The CDR3 DNA is TGTGCCAGCAGTAAGCCGGGACAGTTGGTCGAGCAGTACTTC. This translates into CASSKPGQLVEQYF.

This chain uses TRBV18 with TRBJ2-2; no clear D. From germline, CDR1 is KGHSH and CDR2 LQKENI. CDR3 length equals 16 residues. Deletions cut 0 bases from V and 5 bases from J, with 13 bases between. Here the CDR3 DNA reads TGTGCCAGCTCACCACCTAGGCCAGCATTTACCGGGGAGCTGTTTTTT. Residues: CASSPPRPAFTGELFF.

In this sample, this clonotype turned up a few times. V gene TRBV27 combines with J gene TRBJ1-5; D perhaps matches TRBD1 (6 bases). The CDR3 loop spans 15 amino acids. CDR1 is MNHEY, CDR2 SMNVEV, per germline (reference sequence). Trimming pared 6 bases from V and 3 bases from J, leaving 15 bases between. The CDR3 DNA is TGTGCCAGCAGATTAGGGGGGGCCGACAATCAGCCCCAGCATTTT. Residues: CASRLGGADNQPQHF.

Notes on this clonotype: This likely comes from a read error, as the CDR3 has no conserved phenylalanine or tryptophan at its end. In nucleotides, the CDR3 is TGTGCCAGCAGTTTCGAGGGGTTTGGGTACGAGCAGTACCTC. Its translation: CASSFEGFGYEQYL. This chain links TRBV28 with TRBJ2-7, with D tentatively TRBD1 or TRBD2 (5 bases each). The V gene lost 3 bases and the J gene lost 4 bases, with 13 bases spanning the gap. Germline CDR1 reads MDHEN; CDR2 reads SYDVKM. CDR3 length: 14 amino acids.

CDR3 DNA sequence: TGTGCCAGCAGTGACCGACCCAAAGGTGAAGCTTTCTTT. Translation: CASSDRPKGEAFF. V and J are TRBV6-2 or TRBV6-3 and TRBJ1-1; no definite D call. V shed 5 bases and J shed 7 bases, with 14 bases lying between them. In germline, CDR1 is MNHEY, CDR2 SVGEGT. The CDR3 sequence is 13 residues long.

In its sample, this clonotype was seen many times. This chain uses TRBV11-2 with TRBJ2-7; tentatively, D is TRBD1 or TRBD2 (5 bases each). The CDR3 is made up of 18 amino acids. In germline, CDR1 is SGHAT, CDR2 FQNNGV. V lost 4 bases to trimming and J lost 0 bases, with 22 bases between them. The CDR3 loop is CASSSVGTRGFSSYEQYF. CDR3 DNA sequence: TGTGCCAGCAGCTCTGTCGGGACCAGAGGATTTAGCTCCTACGAGCAGTACTTC.

This clonotype was detected only a few times. This sequence joins TRBV4-3 and TRBJ2-7; a possible D gene is TRBD1 (6 bases). The germline gives CDR1 LGHNA, CDR2 YSLEER. The CDR3 runs to 15 residues. V shed 0 bases and J shed 2 bases, with 11 bases lying between them. In DNA form, the CDR3 reads TGCGCCAGCAGCCAAGAAAGGACAGCCACCTACGAGCAGTACTTC. Encoded protein: CASSQERTATYEQYF.